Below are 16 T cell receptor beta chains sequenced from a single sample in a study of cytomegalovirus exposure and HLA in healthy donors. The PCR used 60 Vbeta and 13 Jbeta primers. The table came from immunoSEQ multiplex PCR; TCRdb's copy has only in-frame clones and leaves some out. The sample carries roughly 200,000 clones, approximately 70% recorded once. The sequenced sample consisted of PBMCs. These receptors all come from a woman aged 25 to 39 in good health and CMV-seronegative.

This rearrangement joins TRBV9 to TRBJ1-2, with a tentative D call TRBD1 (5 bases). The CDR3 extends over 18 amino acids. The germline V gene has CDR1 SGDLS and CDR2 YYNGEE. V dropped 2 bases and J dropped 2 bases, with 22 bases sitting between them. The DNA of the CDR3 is TGTGCCAGCAGCGTGGAAACGACAGACAGACCTTCAAACTATGGCTACACCTTC. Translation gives CASSVETTDRPSNYGYTF.

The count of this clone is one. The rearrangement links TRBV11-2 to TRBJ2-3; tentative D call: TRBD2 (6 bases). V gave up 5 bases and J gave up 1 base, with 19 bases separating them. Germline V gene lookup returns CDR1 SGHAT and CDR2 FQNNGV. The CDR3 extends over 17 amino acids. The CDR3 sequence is CASSVGLSPGGTDTQYF. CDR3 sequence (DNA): TGTGCCAGCAGCGTAGGGCTTAGCCCGGGAGGCACAGATACGCAGTATTTT.

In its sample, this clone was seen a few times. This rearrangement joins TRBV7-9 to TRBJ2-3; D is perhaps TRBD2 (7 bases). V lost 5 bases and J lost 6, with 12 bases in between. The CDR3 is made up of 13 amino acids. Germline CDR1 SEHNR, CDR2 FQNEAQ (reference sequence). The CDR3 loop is CASSRGAGDTQYF. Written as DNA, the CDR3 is TGTGCCAGCAGCCGGGGGGCAGGGGATACGCAGTATTTT. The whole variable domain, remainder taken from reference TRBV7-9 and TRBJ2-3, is DTGVSQNPRHKITKRGQNVTFRCDPISEHNRLYWYRQTLGQGPEFLTYFQNEAQLEKSRLLSDRFSAERPKGSFSTLEIQRTEQGDSAMYLCASSRGAGDTQYFGPGTRLTVL.

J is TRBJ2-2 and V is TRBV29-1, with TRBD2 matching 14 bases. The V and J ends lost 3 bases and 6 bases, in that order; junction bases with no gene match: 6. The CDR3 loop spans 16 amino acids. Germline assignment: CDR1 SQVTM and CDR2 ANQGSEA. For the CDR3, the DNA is TGCAGCGTTGATAAGGGGACTAGCGGGAGCCCCGGGGAGCTGTTTTTT. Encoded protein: CSVDKGTSGSPGELFF.

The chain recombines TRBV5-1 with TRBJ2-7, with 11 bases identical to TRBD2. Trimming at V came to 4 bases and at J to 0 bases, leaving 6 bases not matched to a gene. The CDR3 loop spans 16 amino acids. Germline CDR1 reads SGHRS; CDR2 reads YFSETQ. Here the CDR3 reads CASSGRLAGSSYEQYF. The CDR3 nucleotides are TGCGCCAGCAGCGGACGACTAGCGGGGAGCTCCTACGAGCAGTACTTC. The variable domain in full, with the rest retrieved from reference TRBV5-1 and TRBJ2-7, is KAGVTQTPRYLIKTRGQQVTLSCSPISGHRSVSWYQQTPGQGLQFLFEYFSETQRNKGNFPGRFSGRQFSNSRSEMNVSTLELGDSALYLCASSGRLAGSSYEQYFGPGTRLTVT.

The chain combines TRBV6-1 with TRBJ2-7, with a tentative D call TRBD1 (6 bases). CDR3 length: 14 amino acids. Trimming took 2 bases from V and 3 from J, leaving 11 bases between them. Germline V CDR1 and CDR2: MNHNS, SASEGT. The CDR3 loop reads CASSELGGHYEQYF. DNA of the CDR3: TGTGCCAGCAGTGAATTAGGGGGTCACTACGAGCAGTACTTC.

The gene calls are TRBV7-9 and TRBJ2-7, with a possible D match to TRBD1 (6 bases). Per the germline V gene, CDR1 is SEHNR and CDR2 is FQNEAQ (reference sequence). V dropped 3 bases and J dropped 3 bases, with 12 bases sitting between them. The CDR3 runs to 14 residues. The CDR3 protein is CASSLLGTIYEQYF. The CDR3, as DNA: TGTGCCAGCAGCTTGCTCGGGACAATCTACGAGCAGTACTTC.

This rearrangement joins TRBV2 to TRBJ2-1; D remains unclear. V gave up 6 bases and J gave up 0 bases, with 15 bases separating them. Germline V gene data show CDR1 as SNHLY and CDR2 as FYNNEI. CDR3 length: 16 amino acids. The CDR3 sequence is CASSSLPPLSYNEQFF. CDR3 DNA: TGTGCCAGCAGCTCGCTTCCTCCACTCTCCTACAATGAGCAGTTCTTC. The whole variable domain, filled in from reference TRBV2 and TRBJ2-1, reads EPEVTQTPSHQVTQMGQEVILRCVPISNHLYFYWYRQILGQKVEFLVSFYNNEISEKSEIFDDQFSVERPDGSNFTLKIRSTKLEDSAMYFCASSSLPPLSYNEQFFGPGTRLTVL.

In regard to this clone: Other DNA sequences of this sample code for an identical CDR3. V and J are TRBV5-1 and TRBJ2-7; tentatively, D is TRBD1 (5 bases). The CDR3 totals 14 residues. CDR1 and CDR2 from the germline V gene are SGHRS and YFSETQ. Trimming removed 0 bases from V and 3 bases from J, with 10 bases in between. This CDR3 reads CASSLGQGYYEQYF. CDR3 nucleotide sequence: TGCGCCAGCAGCTTGGGTCAGGGATACTACGAGCAGTACTTC.

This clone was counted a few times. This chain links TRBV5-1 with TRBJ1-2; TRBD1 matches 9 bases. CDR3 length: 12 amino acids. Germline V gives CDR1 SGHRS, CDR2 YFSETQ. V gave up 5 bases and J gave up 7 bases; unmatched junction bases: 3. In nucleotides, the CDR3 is TGCGCCAGCAGACTGGACAGGGGTGGCTACACCTTC. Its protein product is CASRLDRGGYTF.

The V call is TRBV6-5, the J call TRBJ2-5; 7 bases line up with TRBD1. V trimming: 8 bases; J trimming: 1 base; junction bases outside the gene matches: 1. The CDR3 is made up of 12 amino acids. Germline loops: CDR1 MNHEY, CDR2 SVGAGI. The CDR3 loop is CASGDSQETQYF. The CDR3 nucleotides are TGTGCCAGCGGGGACAGCCAAGAGACCCAGTACTTC.

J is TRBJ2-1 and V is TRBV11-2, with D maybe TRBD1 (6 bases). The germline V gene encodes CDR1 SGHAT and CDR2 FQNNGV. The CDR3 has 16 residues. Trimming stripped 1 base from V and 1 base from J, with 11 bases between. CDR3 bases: TGTGCCAGCAGCTTAGGGTTAGGGGGATCCTACAATGAGCAGTTCTTC. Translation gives CASSLGLGGSYNEQFF. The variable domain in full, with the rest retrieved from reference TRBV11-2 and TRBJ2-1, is EAGVAQSPRYKIIEKRQSVAFWCNPISGHATLYWYQQILGQGPKLLIQFQNNGVVDDSQLPKDRFSAERLKGVDSTLKIQPAKLEDSAVYLCASSLGLGGSYNEQFFGPGTRLTVL.

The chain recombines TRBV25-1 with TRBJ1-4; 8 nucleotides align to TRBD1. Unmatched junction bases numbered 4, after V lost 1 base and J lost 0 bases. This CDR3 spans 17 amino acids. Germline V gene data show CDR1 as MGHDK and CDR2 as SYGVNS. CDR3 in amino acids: CASSELDRATTNEKLFF. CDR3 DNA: TGTGCCAGCAGTGAATTGGACAGGGCGACAACTAATGAAAAACTGTTTTTT.

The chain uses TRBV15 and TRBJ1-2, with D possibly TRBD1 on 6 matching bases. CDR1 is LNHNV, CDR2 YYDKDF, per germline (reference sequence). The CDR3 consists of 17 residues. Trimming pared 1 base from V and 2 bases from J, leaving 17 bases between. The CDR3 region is CATSRVDIRGGNYGYTF. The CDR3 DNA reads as TGTGCCACCAGCAGAGTAGATATTAGGGGGGGAAACTATGGCTACACCTTC.

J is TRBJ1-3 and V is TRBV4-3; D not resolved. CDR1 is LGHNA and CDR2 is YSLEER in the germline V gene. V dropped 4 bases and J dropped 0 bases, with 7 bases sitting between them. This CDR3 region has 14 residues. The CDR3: CASSRAYSGNTIYF. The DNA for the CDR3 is TGCGCCAGCAGCCGGGCCTACTCTGGAAACACCATATATTTT.

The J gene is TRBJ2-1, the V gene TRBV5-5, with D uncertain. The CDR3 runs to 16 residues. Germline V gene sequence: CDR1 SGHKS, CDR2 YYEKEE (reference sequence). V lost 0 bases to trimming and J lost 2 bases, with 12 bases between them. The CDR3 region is CASSLGPIGPYNEQFF. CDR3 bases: TGTGCCAGCAGCTTGGGGCCCATTGGGCCCTACAATGAGCAGTTCTTC.